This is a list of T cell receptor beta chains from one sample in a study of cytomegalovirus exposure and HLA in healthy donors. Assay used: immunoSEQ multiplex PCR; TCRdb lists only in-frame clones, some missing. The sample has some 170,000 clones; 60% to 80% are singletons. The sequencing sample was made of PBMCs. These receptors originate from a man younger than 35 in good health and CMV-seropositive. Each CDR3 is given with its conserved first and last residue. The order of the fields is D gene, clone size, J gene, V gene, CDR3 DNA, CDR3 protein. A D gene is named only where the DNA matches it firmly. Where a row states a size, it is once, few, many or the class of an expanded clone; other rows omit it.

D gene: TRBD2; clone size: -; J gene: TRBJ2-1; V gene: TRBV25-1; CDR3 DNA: TGTGCCAGCAGCCCCGACCGCGGGAGCGCCTACAATGAGCAGTTCTTC; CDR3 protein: CASSPDRGSAYNEQFF
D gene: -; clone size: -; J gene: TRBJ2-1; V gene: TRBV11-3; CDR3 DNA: TGTGCCAGCAGCTTTCAGGACACGAGGTTAGGAAATGAGCAGTTCTTC; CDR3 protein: CASSFQDTRLGNEQFF
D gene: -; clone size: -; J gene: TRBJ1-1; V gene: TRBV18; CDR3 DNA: TGTGCCAGCTCACCACCATCGGGACACCAGAACACTGAAGCTTTCTTT; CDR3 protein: CASSPPSGHQNTEAFF
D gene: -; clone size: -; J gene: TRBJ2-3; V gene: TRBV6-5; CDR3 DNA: TGTGCCAGCAGTTACTTCCTCACTAGGAGCACAGATACGCAGTATTTT; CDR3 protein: CASSYFLTRSTDTQYF
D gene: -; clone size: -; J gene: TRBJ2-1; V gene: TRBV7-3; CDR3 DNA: TGTGCCAGCAGCTTGCGCGGGGACGAGCAGTTCTTC; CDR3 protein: CASSLRGDEQFF
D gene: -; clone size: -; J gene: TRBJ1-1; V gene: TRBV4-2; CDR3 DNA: TGTGCCAGCAGCCATCGGATCCAGGGAAACACTGAAGCTTTCTTT; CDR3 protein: CASSHRIQGNTEAFF
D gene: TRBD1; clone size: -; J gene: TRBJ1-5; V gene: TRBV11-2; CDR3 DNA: TGTGCCAGCAGCCATAACCCAGGGGGCGGTCAGCCCCAGCATTTT; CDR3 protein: CASSHNPGGGQPQHF
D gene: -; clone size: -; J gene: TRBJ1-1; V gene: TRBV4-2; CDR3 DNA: TGTGCCAGCAGCCCCTCACGGGACACTGAAGCTTTCTTT; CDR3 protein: CASSPSRDTEAFF
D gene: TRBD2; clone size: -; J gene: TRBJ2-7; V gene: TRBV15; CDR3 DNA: TGTGCCACCAGCAGGACTAGCGGGATATACGAGCAGTACTTC; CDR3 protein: CATSRTSGIYEQYF
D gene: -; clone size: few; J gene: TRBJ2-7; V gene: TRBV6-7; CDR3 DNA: TGTGCCAGCAGTTCTATTAATGACATAGCCTACGAGCAGTACTTC; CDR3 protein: CASSSINDIAYEQYF
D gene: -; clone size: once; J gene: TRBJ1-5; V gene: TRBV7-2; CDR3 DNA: TGTGCCAGCAGCCCCACAGGGAGCAATCAGCCCCAGCATTTT; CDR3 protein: CASSPTGSNQPQHF
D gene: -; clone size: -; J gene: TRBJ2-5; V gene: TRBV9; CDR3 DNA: TGTGCCAGCAGCGTAGTGCCGGAGTCGACGACCCAGTACTTC; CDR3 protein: CASSVVPESTTQYF
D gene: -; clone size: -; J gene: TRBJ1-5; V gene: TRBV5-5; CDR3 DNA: TGTGCCAGCAGCCCCGGACAGAGCAATCAGCCCCAGCATTTT; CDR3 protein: CASSPGQSNQPQHF
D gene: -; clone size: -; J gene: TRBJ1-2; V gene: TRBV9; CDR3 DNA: TGTGCCAGCAGCACCAGCACAGAATATTATGGCTACACCTTC; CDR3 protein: CASSTSTEYYGYTF
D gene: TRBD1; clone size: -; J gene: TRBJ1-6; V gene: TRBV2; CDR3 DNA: TGTGCCAGCAGTGAATCCTGGGGACAGGACGATTCACCCCTCCACTTT; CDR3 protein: CASSESWGQDDSPLHF
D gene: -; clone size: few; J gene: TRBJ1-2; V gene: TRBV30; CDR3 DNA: TGTGCCTGGAGCAAAAAGCGTGAGGGCTACACCTTC; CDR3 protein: CAWSKKREGYTF
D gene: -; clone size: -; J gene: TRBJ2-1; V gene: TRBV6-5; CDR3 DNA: TGTGCCAGCAGTTACGGTGCGGGGGCTTACAATGAGCAGTTCTTC; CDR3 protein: CASSYGAGAYNEQFF
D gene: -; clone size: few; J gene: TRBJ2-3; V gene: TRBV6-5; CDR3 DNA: TGTGCCGCAGGGAGGCCAGGGGGAGATACGCAGTATTTT; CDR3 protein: CAAGRPGGDTQYF
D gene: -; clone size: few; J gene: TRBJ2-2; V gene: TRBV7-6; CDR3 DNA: TGTGCCAGCAGCTTAAGACGGCAGCGCGGGGAGCTGTTTTTT; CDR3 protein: CASSLRRQRGELFF
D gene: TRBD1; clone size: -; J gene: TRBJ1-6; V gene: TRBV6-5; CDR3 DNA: TGTGCCAGCAACCGGGACAGGGCAAATTCACCCCTCCACTTT; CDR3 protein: CASNRDRANSPLHF
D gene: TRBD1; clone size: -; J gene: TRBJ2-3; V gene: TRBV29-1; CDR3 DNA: TGCAGCGTTGAGGGGAAGGGGGCCACAGATACGCAGTATTTT; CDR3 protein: CSVEGKGATDTQYF
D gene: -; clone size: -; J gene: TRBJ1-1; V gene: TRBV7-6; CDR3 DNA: TGTGCCAGCAGCTTAAACAGCTTAGCCGGGGTGAACACTGAAGCTTTCTTT; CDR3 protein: CASSLNSLAGVNTEAFF
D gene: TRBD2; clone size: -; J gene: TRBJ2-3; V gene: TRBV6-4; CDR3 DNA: TGTGCCAGCAGCGAAGTCGGGCTAGCGGGGGGGTTGTATCCGCAGTATTTT; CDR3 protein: CASSEVGLAGGLYPQYF
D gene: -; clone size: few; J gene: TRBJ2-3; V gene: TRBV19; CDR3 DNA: TGTGCCAGTAGTATTCAGGGGCTCGCAGATACGCAGTATTTT; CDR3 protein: CASSIQGLADTQYF
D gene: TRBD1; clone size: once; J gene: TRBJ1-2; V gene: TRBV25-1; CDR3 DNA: TGTGCCAGCAGTGAATCAGGACAGGGCTATGGCTACACCTTC; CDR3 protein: CASSESGQGYGYTF
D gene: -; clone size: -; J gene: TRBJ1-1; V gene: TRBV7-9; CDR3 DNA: TGTGCCAGCAGCTTACCACAGAACACTGAAGCTTTCTTT; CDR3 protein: CASSLPQNTEAFF
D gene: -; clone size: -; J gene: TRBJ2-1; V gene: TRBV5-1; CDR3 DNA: TGCGCCAGCAGCCCGGGTGGAGGGGCCCCTTACAATGAGCAGTTCTTC; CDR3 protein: CASSPGGGAPYNEQFF
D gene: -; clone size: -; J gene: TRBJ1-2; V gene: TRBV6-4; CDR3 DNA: TGTGCCAGCAGAGGCCAGGGCGCCTATGGCTACACCTTC; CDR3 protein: CASRGQGAYGYTF
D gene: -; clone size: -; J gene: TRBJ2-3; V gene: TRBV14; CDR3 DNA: TGTGCCAGCAGCCAAGAAATCGGCAGGTTGGATACGCAGTATTTT; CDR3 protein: CASSQEIGRLDTQYF
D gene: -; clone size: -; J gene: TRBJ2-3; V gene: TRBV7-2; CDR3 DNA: TGTGCCAGCACCCTTCGGTCGTCAGATACGCAGTATTTT; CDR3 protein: CASTLRSSDTQYF
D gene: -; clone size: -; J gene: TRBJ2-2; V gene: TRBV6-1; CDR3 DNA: TGTGCCAGCAGTGAATCGGGATTAGAGCTGTTTTTT; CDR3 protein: CASSESGLELFF
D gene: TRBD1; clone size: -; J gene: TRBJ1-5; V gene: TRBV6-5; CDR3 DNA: TGTGCCAGCAGTCACAGGGGGGGTCAGCCCCAGCATTTT; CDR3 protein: CASSHRGGQPQHF
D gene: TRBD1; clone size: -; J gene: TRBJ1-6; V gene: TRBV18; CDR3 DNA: TGTGCCAGCTCACTCCGACAGGGGGCTTCTAATTCACCCCTCCACTTT; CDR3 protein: CASSLRQGASNSPLHF
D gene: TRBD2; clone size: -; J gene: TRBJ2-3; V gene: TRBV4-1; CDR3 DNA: TGCGCCAGCAGCCAAGAGCGCGGCGGGGGAGGGACGCAGTATTTT; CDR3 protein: CASSQERGGGGTQYF
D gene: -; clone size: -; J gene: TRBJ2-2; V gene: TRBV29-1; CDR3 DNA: TGCAGCGTTCTGGGCCCCGGGGAGCTGTTTTTT; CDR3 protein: CSVLGPGELFF
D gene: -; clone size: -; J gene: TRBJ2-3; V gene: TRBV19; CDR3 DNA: TGTGCCAGTAGTATAGATCCCTTTAGGGGTAGGGTGACAGATACGCAGTATTTT; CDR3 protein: CASSIDPFRGRVTDTQYF
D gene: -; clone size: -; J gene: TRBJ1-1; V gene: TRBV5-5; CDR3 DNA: TGTGCCAGCAGCTCTAGCCTCACTGAAGCTTTCTTT; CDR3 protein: CASSSSLTEAFF
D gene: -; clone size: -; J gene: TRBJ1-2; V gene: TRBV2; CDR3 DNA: TGTGCCAGCAGTGTGGACAGATCTAACTATGGCTACACCTTC; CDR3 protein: CASSVDRSNYGYTF
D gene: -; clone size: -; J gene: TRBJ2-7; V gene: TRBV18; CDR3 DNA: TGTGCCAGCTCACCACTAGGACAGTTTTATAGCTCCTACGAGCAGTACTTC; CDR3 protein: CASSPLGQFYSSYEQYF
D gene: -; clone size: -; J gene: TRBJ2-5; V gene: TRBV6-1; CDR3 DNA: TGTGCCAGCGGTCCAAAGAGGGAGACCCAGTACTTC; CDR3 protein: CASGPKRETQYF
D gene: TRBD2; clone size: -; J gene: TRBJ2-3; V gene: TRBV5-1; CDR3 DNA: TGCGCCAGCAGCAGGACTAGCGGGAGTACAGATACGCAGTATTTT; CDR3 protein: CASSRTSGSTDTQYF
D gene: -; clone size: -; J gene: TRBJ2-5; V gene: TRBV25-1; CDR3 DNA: TGTGCCAGCAGTGAACCGACTGTGCGGGAGACCCAGTACTTC; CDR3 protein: CASSEPTVRETQYF
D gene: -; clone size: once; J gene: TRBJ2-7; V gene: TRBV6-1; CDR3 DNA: TGTGCCAGCAGTGACGAATTGGGACTGACGTCCTACGAGCAGTACTTC; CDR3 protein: CASSDELGLTSYEQYF
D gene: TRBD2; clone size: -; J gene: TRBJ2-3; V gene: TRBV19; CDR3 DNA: TGTGCCAGTAGTCCGCGACTAGCGGCTAGCACAGATACGCAGTATTTT; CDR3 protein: CASSPRLAASTDTQYF
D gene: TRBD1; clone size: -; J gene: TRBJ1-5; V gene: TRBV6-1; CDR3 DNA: TGTGCCGGTGCCGGGACAGGGAATCAGCCCCAGCATTTT; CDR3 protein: CAGAGTGNQPQHF
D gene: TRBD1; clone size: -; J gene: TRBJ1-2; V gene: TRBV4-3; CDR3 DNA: TGCGCCAGCAGCCGCGACACAGGGGACTATGGCTACACCTTC; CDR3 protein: CASSRDTGDYGYTF
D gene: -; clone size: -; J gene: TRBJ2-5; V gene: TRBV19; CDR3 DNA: TGTGCCAGTAGTATCACAGGGTCCCCAGAGACCCAGTACTTC; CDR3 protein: CASSITGSPETQYF
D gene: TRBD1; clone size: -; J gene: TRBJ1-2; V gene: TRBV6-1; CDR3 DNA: TGTGCCAGCAGTGAAGTAGGCGGACAGGGGTCCGGAGGCTACACCTTC; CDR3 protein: CASSEVGGQGSGGYTF
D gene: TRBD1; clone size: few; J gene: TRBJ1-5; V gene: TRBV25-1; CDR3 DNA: TGTGCCAGCAGTCCACAGGGGGTCGGTTCTCAGCCCCAGCATTTT; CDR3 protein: CASSPQGVGSQPQHF
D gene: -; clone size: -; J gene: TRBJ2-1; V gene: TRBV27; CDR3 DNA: TGTGCCAGCAGTCTCTACAGGGATCCCAATGAGCAGTTCTTC; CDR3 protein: CASSLYRDPNEQFF
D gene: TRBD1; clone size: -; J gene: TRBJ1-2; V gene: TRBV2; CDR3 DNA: TGTGCCAGCAGTGAGGGACAGGGGGTCGATGGCTACACCTTC; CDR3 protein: CASSEGQGVDGYTF
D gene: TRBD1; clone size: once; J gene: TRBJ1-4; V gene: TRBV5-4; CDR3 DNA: TGTGCCAGCAGCGGTACAGGGGGTACTAATGAAAAACTGTTTTTT; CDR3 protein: CASSGTGGTNEKLFF
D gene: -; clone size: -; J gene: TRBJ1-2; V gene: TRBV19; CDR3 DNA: TGTGCCAGCAACCCCCGGGACTTCTATGGCTACACCTTC; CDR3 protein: CASNPRDFYGYTF